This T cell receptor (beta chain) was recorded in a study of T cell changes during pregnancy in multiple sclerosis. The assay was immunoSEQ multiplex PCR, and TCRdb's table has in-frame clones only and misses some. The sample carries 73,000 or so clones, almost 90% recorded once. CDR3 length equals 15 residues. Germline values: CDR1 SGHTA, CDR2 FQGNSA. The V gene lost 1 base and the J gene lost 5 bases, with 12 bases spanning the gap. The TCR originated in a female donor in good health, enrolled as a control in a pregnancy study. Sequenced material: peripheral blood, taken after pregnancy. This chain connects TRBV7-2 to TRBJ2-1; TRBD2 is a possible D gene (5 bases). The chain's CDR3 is CASSLGERLHNEQFF. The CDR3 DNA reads TGTGCCAGCAGCTTAGGGGAGAGGCTACACAATGAGCAGTTCTTC.